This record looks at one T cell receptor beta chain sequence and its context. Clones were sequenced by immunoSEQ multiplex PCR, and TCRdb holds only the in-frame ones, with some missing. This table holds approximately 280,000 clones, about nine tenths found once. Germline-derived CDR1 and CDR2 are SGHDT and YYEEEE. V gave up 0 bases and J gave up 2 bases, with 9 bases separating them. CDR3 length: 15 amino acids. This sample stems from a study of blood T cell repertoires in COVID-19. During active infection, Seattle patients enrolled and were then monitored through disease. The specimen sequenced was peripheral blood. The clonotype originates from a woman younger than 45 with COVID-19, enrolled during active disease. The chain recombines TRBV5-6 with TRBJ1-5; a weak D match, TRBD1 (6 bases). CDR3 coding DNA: TGTGCCAGCAGCTTGGGCAGGGGTCGCAATCAGCCCCAGCATTTT. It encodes CASSLGRGRNQPQHF.